These T cell receptor beta chains were read from a single sample in a study of CD8+ T cells in alopecia areata. The protocol was immunoSEQ multiplex PCR, while the TCRdb copy is restricted to in-frame clones and leaves out a portion. Seen here are approximately 65,000 clones, around 46% observed once, and the top ten hold 20%. Sequences were derived from CD8+ T cells sorted from blood, sampled between weeks 36 and 40, from a patient treated with tofacitinib. These receptor sequences come from a human donor with alopecia areata. Both conserved end residues are part of each CDR3. The D gene is left open where the match is weak. A clone size is listed for some rows: how often the clone was seen (once, few, many), or a class if it is expanded.

j_call clone_size d_call v_call cdr3_nt cdr3_aa
TRBJ2-4 - TRBD2 TRBV27 TGTGCCAGCATGAGCGGGAGATCGGACAAAAACATTCAGTACTTC CASMSGRSDKNIQYF
TRBJ2-7 - TRBD1 TRBV27 TGTGCCAGCAGTTCCCCCGGACAGGGGGCCCCCTACGAGCAGTACTTC CASSSPGQGAPYEQYF
TRBJ2-1 - TRBD1 TRBV2 TGTGCCAGCACGTCGGGACAGAGAGACAATGAGCAGTTCTTC CASTSGQRDNEQFF
TRBJ2-1 - - TRBV29-1 TGCAGCGTCCCCGGGGGTACCTATGAGCAGTTCTTC CSVPGGTYEQFF
TRBJ2-7 - TRBD2 TRBV4-3 TGCGCCAGCAGCCAAGATAGGACTAGTCACGAGCAGTACTTC CASSQDRTSHEQYF
TRBJ2-3 - - TRBV7-3 TGTGCCAGCAGCCAATGGTCCGGGTCTGAGCGCACAGATACGCAGTATTTT CASSQWSGSERTDTQYF
TRBJ1-2 few TRBD1 TRBV4-1 TGCGCCAGCAGCCAAGCGGGGACAGGGGTCCGGGATGGCTACACCTTC CASSQAGTGVRDGYTF
TRBJ2-5 - - TRBV6-1 TGTGCCAGCAGCATCAGGGCTGATCAAGAGACCCAGTACTTC CASSIRADQETQYF
TRBJ2-6 - TRBD1 TRBV29-1 TGCAGCGCTACAGGGGCTTTTGGGGCCAACGTCCTGACTTTC CSATGAFGANVLTF
TRBJ2-7 - - TRBV29-1 TGCAGCGTTCGTCCGATGGACAGCACCTCCTACGAGCAGTACTTC CSVRPMDSTSYEQYF
TRBJ1-5 - TRBD1 TRBV30 TGTGCCTGGAGCCCGGGGGGGACAGGGATTCAGCCCCAGCATTTT CAWSPGGTGIQPQHF
TRBJ1-1 few - TRBV7-2 TGTGCCAGCAGCTTCCTTGACACTGAAGCTTTCTTT CASSFLDTEAFF
TRBJ2-1 - - TRBV9 TGTGCCAGCAGCTACTACTCCAATGAGCAGTTCTTC CASSYYSNEQFF
TRBJ2-1 - - TRBV27 TGTGCCAGCAGGACCGGAACTGGCAGACATAATGAGCAGTTCTTC CASRTGTGRHNEQFF
TRBJ2-5 - - TRBV19 TGTGCCAGTAGTCTAGTGGAGAAGACCCAGTACTTC CASSLVEKTQYF
TRBJ2-7 few - TRBV15 TGTGCCACCAGCCCCCCGCTGCGGAGGCAGACCTACGAGCAGTACTTC CATSPPLRRQTYEQYF
TRBJ2-1 - - TRBV4-1 TGCGCCAGCAGCCAAGAATCGGGATACTCCAATGAGCAGTTCTTC CASSQESGYSNEQFF
TRBJ2-1 - - TRBV19 TGTGCCAGTAGTTCCGTACCCAATGAGCAGTTCTTC CASSSVPNEQFF
TRBJ1-1 - TRBD1 TRBV6-6 TGTGCCAGCACCAACAGGGGCGGGAACACTGAAGCTTTCTTT CASTNRGGNTEAFF
TRBJ1-2 - TRBD1 TRBV5-1 TGCGCCAGCAGCTGGACAGGGCTCCCCTATGGCTACACCTTC CASSWTGLPYGYTF
TRBJ2-1 - - TRBV6-6 TGTGCCAGCAGTTCAGGGGGGAATTACAATGAGCAGTTCTTC CASSSGGNYNEQFF
TRBJ2-2 medium-sized TRBD2 TRBV7-9 TGTGCCAGCAGCCGGACTAGCGGGGCGAACACCGGGGAGCTGTTTTTT CASSRTSGANTGELFF
TRBJ2-1 - - TRBV7-2 TGTGCCAGCAGCTTAGCGCCTAGGAGCTCCTACAATGAGCAGTTCTTC CASSLAPRSSYNEQFF
TRBJ2-1 - - TRBV18 TGTGCCAGCTCACCAGCTGGGAATGAGCAGTTCTTC CASSPAGNEQFF
TRBJ2-5 - - TRBV9 TGTGCCAGCAGCGTAGCGGGGCGGGTCCAAGAGACCCAGTACTTC CASSVAGRVQETQYF
TRBJ2-3 - - TRBV7-6 TGTGCCAGCAGCTTAGCCAGCGGGCTTGATACGCAGTATTTT CASSLASGLDTQYF
TRBJ2-1 - - TRBV29-1 TGCAGCGTCGACCAAGTACTGGGCGATGAGCAGTTCTTC CSVDQVLGDEQFF
TRBJ2-1 - - TRBV11-2 TGTGCCAGCAGCCCGGACCTCCGCAATGAGCAGTTCTTC CASSPDLRNEQFF
TRBJ1-1 - - TRBV27 TGTGCCAGCAGATGGGGACCGAACACTGAAGCTTTCTTT CASRWGPNTEAFF
TRBJ1-1 - TRBD1 TRBV10-2 TGCGCCAGCAGTGAACAGGGGTACGCTGAAGCTTTCTTT CASSEQGYAEAFF
TRBJ2-7 - - TRBV29-1 TGCAGCGTTGACGGGGGCGGCGAGCAGTACTTC CSVDGGGEQYF
TRBJ2-2 - - TRBV29-1 TGCAGCGTGTGGGCGAACACCGGGGAGCTGTTTTTT CSVWANTGELFF
TRBJ1-2 - - TRBV7-2 TGTGCCAGCAGCCACGGACGGCTATATGGCTACACCTTC CASSHGRLYGYTF
TRBJ1-5 - - TRBV9 TGTGCCAGCAGCGTAGCCGGTGGGAATCAGCCCCAGCATTTT CASSVAGGNQPQHF
TRBJ1-1 - - TRBV29-1 TGCAGCGTTGGAGTTGAAGCTTTCTTT CSVGVEAFF
TRBJ2-2 - - TRBV5-1 TGCGCCAGCAGCTTTTCGGCCGGGGAGCTGTTTTTT CASSFSAGELFF
TRBJ2-1 few - TRBV4-1 TGCGCCAGCAGCCAAGATTGGACTCTACCAACCTACAATGAGCAGTTCTTC CASSQDWTLPTYNEQFF
TRBJ2-1 - TRBD1 TRBV6-5 TGTGCCTGTCCAGGATGGACAGGGCTCTTC CACPGWTGLF
TRBJ2-5 few - TRBV4-2 TGTGCCAGCAGCCAAGACAGGTTAACCCAGTACTTC CASSQDRLTQYF
TRBJ2-2 - - TRBV5-1 TGCGCCAGCAGCGGGTCCCTACAGGGCCTATGGGCCGGGGAGCTGTTTTTT CASSGSLQGLWAGELFF
TRBJ1-2 - - TRBV4-1 TGCGCCAGCAGCCAAGGCGATGTGGCCAACTATGGCTACACCTTC CASSQGDVANYGYTF
TRBJ1-2 few TRBD1 TRBV4-3 TGCGCCAGCAGCCAAGACACCGGGACAGGGGACTATGGCTACACCTTC CASSQDTGTGDYGYTF
TRBJ2-7 - TRBD2 TRBV11-2 TGTGCAAGAGGACTAGCGGGAGCCTACGAGCAGTACTTC CARGLAGAYEQYF
TRBJ2-7 few - TRBV29-1 TGCAGCGTTGGGCTCACCCTCTCCTACGAGCAGTACTTC CSVGLTLSYEQYF
TRBJ2-7 many TRBD1 TRBV2 TGTGCCAGCAGTTTCCCCGGACAGGGCCTCTACGAGCAGTACTTC CASSFPGQGLYEQYF
TRBJ1-2 - TRBD1 TRBV6-4 TGTGCCAGCACCCGGACAGGGGGAATACGTGACTATGGCTACACCTTC CASTRTGGIRDYGYTF
TRBJ2-3 - - TRBV30 TGTGCCTGGAGTGTACCGGCGGGATTCACAGATACGCAGTATTTT CAWSVPAGFTDTQYF
TRBJ2-7 - - TRBV11-2 TGTGCCAGCAGCTTAGTCCCGGGCGAGCAGTACTTC CASSLVPGEQYF
TRBJ2-7 few TRBD1 TRBV9 TGTGCCAGCAGCGACGGACAGGGTGTCTCCTACGAGCAGTACTTC CASSDGQGVSYEQYF
TRBJ2-7 - - TRBV11-1 TGTGCCAGCAGCACTCGGACACCTACCGCCTACGAGCAGTACTTC CASSTRTPTAYEQYF
TRBJ2-2 - TRBD1 TRBV4-1 TGCGCCATTTCCGGGACAGGGACGAGGGGGGAGCTGTTTTTT CAISGTGTRGELFF
TRBJ2-1 - - TRBV20-1 TGCAGTGCCTCCCTTCTCAATGAGCAGTTCTTC CSASLLNEQFF
TRBJ2-2 - - TRBV13 TGTGCCAGCAGCTTAGGGGCACAGAGCTCGAACACCGGGGAGCTGTTTTTT CASSLGAQSSNTGELFF
TRBJ1-2 - - TRBV30 TGTGCCTGGAGAGGAAGTGAGACAGACTATGGCTACACCTTC CAWRGSETDYGYTF
TRBJ2-7 few TRBD2 TRBV5-4 TGTGCCAGCAGCCCGGGACTAGCGGGAGATGTGTACGAGCAGTACTTC CASSPGLAGDVYEQYF
TRBJ2-7 few TRBD2 TRBV5-1 TGCGCCAGCAGCTTGGTTCCCCGGGAGGACCACGAGCAGTACTTC CASSLVPREDHEQYF
TRBJ2-2 few - TRBV28 TGTGCCACCCCCGGGACGGTAACCGGGGAGCTGTTTTTT CATPGTVTGELFF
TRBJ2-3 - - TRBV7-9 TGTGCCAGCAGCTCCTGGGGGGCAGATACGCAGTATTTT CASSSWGADTQYF
TRBJ2-7 - - TRBV7-3 TGTGCCAGCAGCTTTCTTCAAAGCTCCTACGAGCAGTACTTC CASSFLQSSYEQYF
TRBJ2-2 once TRBD1 TRBV2 TGTGCCAGCAGCAACAGGGGTGTGGAGCTGTTTTTT CASSNRGVELFF